This TCR beta chain was recovered during a study of blood T cell repertoires in COVID-19. Looking at the study overall: The samples span acute and convalescent COVID-19 from the United States, Italy and Spain. PBMCs, B-cell-depleted T cells, or T cells provided the cDNA or gDNA that made up the material.

V lost 2 bases and J lost 6, with 21 bases in between. The CDR3 totals 17 residues. The authors' processing: Estimates of nucleated cell counts were drawn from the amplification of reference gene primers. Clones were read by immunoSEQ multiplex PCR, and TCRdb kept only the in-frame ones, dropping some. That table furnishes V, J and clone size, whereas the DNA furnished D and trimming. The sample consists of some 260,000 clones, around 88% of them appearing once. This TCR came from a man older than 75 with acute or convalescent COVID-19. The rearrangement uses TRBV5-3 and TRBJ1-5; D possibly corresponds to TRBD1 (6 bases). TRBV5-3 is flagged as an ORF with uncertain function. Sequenced input: peripheral blood. The CDR3 sequence: CARSFSGHPEIGQPQHF. In nucleotides, the CDR3 is TGTGCCAGAAGCTTTTCGGGACACCCGGAGATAGGTCAGCCCCAGCATTTT.